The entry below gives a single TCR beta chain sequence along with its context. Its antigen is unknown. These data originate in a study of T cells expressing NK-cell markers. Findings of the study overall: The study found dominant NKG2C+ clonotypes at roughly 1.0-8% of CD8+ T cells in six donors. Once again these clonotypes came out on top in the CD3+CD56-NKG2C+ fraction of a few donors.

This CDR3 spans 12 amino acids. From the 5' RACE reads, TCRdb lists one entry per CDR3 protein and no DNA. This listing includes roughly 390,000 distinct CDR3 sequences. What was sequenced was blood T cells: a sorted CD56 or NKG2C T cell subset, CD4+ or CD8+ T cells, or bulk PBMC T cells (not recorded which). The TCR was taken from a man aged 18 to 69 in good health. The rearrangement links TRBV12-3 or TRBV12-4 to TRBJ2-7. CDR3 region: CASSKDGDEQYF.